This T cell receptor (beta chain) appears in the sequencing data of a study of post-analysis software for immune sequencing data. Points from the study as a whole: Patients showed TRBV5-6, TRBV5-1 and TRBV20-1 among five TRBV segments more frequent than in controls.

Presence of unique molecular identifiers characterized the TCR beta cDNA libraries. TCRdb ran MiXCR on the PCR reads and lists one entry per CDR3 protein. The table includes about 430,000 distinct CDR3 sequences, approximately 38% detected once. This clonotype showed up just a few times. What it binds is unknown. The CDR3 is 13 residues long. V was cut by 6 bases and J by 3 bases, with 11 bases left in between. Germline-derived CDR1 and CDR2 are SGHTA and FQGTGA. Sample: blood. This chain uses TRBV7-3 with TRBJ1-1; D remains unclear. This receptor was identified in a girl aged 2 to 10 with multiple sclerosis. The CDR3 region is CASRLPVDTEAFF. In nucleotides, the CDR3 is TGTGCCAGCAGGTTACCCGTGGACACTGAAGCTTTCTTT.